This T cell receptor beta chain was profiled in a study of control samples from healthy donors and cancer patients. CDR1 is KGHDR, CDR2 SFDVKD, per germline. The CDR3 loop spans 14 amino acids. Trimming shortened V by 4 bases and J by 4 bases, and 12 bases separated the two germline ends. Profiling relied on immunoSEQ multiplex PCR, and the TCRdb table lists in-frame clones only, not all of them. In the table there are around 170,000 clones, 70% to 90% of which are singletons. The sample consisted of blood. The TCR comes from a woman aged 25 to 39 in good health. The genes are TRBV24-1 and TRBJ2-5; tentatively, D is TRBD1 or TRBD2 (5 bases each). Here the CDR3 reads CATSDRGDGETQYF. The CDR3 DNA reads TGTGCCACCAGTGACCGAGGGGATGGAGAGACCCAGTACTTC.